One and the same sample provided the 16 T cell receptor beta chains below, sequenced in a study of cytomegalovirus exposure and HLA in healthy donors. In the PCR, 60 Vbeta and 13 Jbeta primers were used. Clones were read by immunoSEQ multiplex PCR, and TCRdb kept only the in-frame ones, dropping some. In the table there are 130,000 to 150,000 clones, 80% of which are singletons. Material for sequencing was PBMCs. Every receptor here comes from a woman aged 25-40 years in good health and CMV-seronegative.

This clone appeared many times. The rearrangement uses TRBV19 and TRBJ1-4, with TRBD1 as a possible D gene (6 bases). The CDR3 contains 15 residues. V lost 3 bases, J lost 10 bases, and 18 bases lay in between. In germline, CDR1 is LNHDA, CDR2 SQIVND (reference sequence). The CDR3 DNA is TGTGCCAGTAGTATCAGGATTGGACAGCACGGAAAACTGTTTTTT. It codes for CASSIRIGQHGKLFF. Using reference TRBV19 and TRBJ1-4 for the parts outside the CDR3, the full variable domain is DGGITQSPKYLFRKEGQNVTLSCEQNLNHDAMYWYRQDPGQGLRLIYYSQIVNDFQKGDIAEGYSVSREKKESFPLTVTSAQKNPTAFYLCASSIRIGQHGKLFFGSGTQLSVL.

This clone was seen a single time. The sample carries other DNA sequences with the same CDR3. The genes are TRBV7-2 and TRBJ1-2, with D maybe TRBD1 (5 bases). CDR3 length equals 13 residues. The germline V gene encodes CDR1 SGHTA and CDR2 FQGNSA. Trimming took 9 bases from V and 6 from J, leaving 17 bases between them. This CDR3 reads CASSTAQGHGYTF. CDR3 coding DNA: TGTGCCAGTAGCACCGCCCAGGGCCATGGCTACACCTTC.

V usage is TRBV6-5 and J usage is TRBJ2-1, with D hard to call. CDR3 length equals 15 residues. V was cut by 0 bases and J by 4 bases, with 10 bases left in between. Germline-derived CDR1 and CDR2 are MNHEY and SVGAGI. As DNA, the CDR3 is TGTGCCAGCAGTTACTCTCCTAGTGTGTACAATGAGCAGTTCTTC. Protein sequence: CASSYSPSVYNEQFF.

This chain connects TRBV5-1 to TRBJ1-2; possible D gene TRBD1, 5 bases. This CDR3 has 13 amino acids. Trimming took off 4 bases at V and 7 bases at J, with 14 bases between the two ends. Germline V gene lookup returns CDR1 SGHRS and CDR2 YFSETQ. The CDR3 DNA reads as TGCGCCAGCAGCCGGGCGGGGGAAGGTGGCTACACCTTC. Translating gives CASSRAGEGGYTF.

This clone was counted a single time. This chain uses TRBV7-9 with TRBJ2-1, with 7 bases matching TRBD1. V was pared by 8 bases and J by 7 bases, with 14 bases of the junction left unmatched. Germline lookup yields CDR1 SEHNR and CDR2 FQNEAQ (reference sequence). The CDR3 consists of 15 residues. As DNA, the CDR3 is TGTGCCAGCCACAAATCCGGGACAGCACCAAATGAGCAGTTCTTC. Translation: CASHKSGTAPNEQFF. Complete variable domain (other parts from reference TRBV7-9 and TRBJ2-1): DTGVSQNPRHKITKRGQNVTFRCDPISEHNRLYWYRQTLGQGPEFLTYFQNEAQLEKSRLLSDRFSAERPKGSFSTLEIQRTEQGDSAMYLCASHKSGTAPNEQFFGPGTRLTVL.

The chain combines TRBV6-6 with TRBJ2-1, with D possibly TRBD2 on 5 matching bases. Germline CDR1 MNHNY, CDR2 SVGAGI (reference sequence). V was trimmed by 6 bases and J by 3 bases, leaving 18 bases between them. The CDR3 contains 16 residues. CDR3 in amino acids: CASSSRLQRNYNEQFF. The CDR3, as DNA: TGTGCCAGCAGCTCACGACTCCAGCGGAACTACAATGAGCAGTTCTTC.

This sequence joins TRBV7-2 and TRBJ2-7, with TRBD2 matching over 7 bases. Germline loops: CDR1 SGHTA, CDR2 FQGNSA. V lost 0 bases and J lost 2; bases outside the gene matches: 7. This CDR3 comprises 16 residues. The CDR3 region is CASSLAGGSTAYEQYF. CDR3 sequence (DNA): TGTGCCAGCAGCTTAGCCGGCGGGAGTACCGCCTACGAGCAGTACTTC.

This clone has only one observation. The chain carries TRBV19 and TRBJ1-6; 8 nucleotides match TRBD1. The CDR3 contains 16 residues. The germline gives CDR1 LNHDA, CDR2 SQIVND (reference sequence). Losses at the gene ends were 7 bases for V and 0 bases for J; bases not matched to a gene: 5. The CDR3 DNA is TGTGCCAGTAAGGGACAGGCCAGCTCCTATAATTCACCCCTCCACTTT. It translates to CASKGQASSYNSPLHF.

The V and J genes are TRBV30 and TRBJ1-1; 7 bases align to TRBD1. Germline V gene lookup returns CDR1 GTSNPN and CDR2 SVGIG (reference sequence). The CDR3 is 15 residues long. V trimming: 3 bases; J trimming: 6 bases; junction bases outside the gene matches: 13. CDR3 coding DNA: TGTGCCTGGAGCCCCACGCCAGGGGGTAGCGCTGAAGCTTTCTTT. This gives the protein CAWSPTPGGSAEAFF.

The V call is TRBV19, the J call TRBJ1-3, with 9 bases fitting TRBD1. Looked up from germline, CDR1 is LNHDA and CDR2 is SQIVND (reference sequence). The CDR3 sequence is 14 residues long. J lost 0 bases, V lost 10 bases, and 4 bases had no gene match. CDR3 amino acids: CATGQGDSGNTIYF. DNA for the CDR3: TGTGCCACGGGACAGGGAGACTCTGGAAACACCATATATTTT.

The rearrangement uses TRBV7-2 and TRBJ1-5; D may be TRBD1 (5 bases). CDR3 length equals 15 residues. From germline, CDR1 is SGHTA and CDR2 FQGNSA. V was clipped by 1 base and J by 1 base, with 8 bases between them. Written as DNA, the CDR3 is TGTGCCAGCAGCTTAGACCAGGGAAGCAATCAGCCCCAGCATTTT. It encodes CASSLDQGSNQPQHF.

The gene calls are TRBV27 and TRBJ2-7; 7 bases align to TRBD2. The germline CDR1 and CDR2 sequences are MNHEY and SMNVEV (reference sequence). Trimming cost V 4 bases and J 3 bases; bases outside gene matches: 9. CDR3 length equals 15 residues. DNA for the CDR3: TGTGCCAGCAGTTGGTCTAGCGGAGCCAACTACGAGCAGTACTTC. Its translation is CASSWSSGANYEQYF.

The CDR3 DNA reads as TGTGCCAGCAGCTTTCAGGGCAGGGGTAATTCACCCCTCCACTTT. It codes for CASSFQGRGNSPLHF. The chain recombines TRBV5-4 with TRBJ1-6; a possible D gene is TRBD1 (6 bases). This CDR3 has 15 amino acids. V was shortened by 2 bases and J by 6 bases, with 12 bases between the two germline ends. The germline gives CDR1 SGHNT, CDR2 YYREEE (reference sequence).

The rearrangement links TRBV5-4 to TRBJ1-1; maybe TRBD1 (6 bases). Between the trimmed V and J ends, which lost 4 bases and 1 base, there was a span of 11 bases. The CDR3 spans 14 residues. Germline V gives CDR1 SGHNT, CDR2 YYREEE (reference sequence). The CDR3 spells CASSLGGWNTEAFF. The CDR3 coding sequence is TGTGCCAGCAGCCTAGGGGGTTGGAACACTGAAGCTTTCTTT.

There are a few counts of this clone. Other DNA sequences in this specimen translate into the identical CDR3. The V call is TRBV2, the J call TRBJ1-2, with a weak D call TRBD1 (6 bases). This CDR3 is built from 13 residues. Germline-derived CDR1 and CDR2 are SNHLY and FYNNEI. Between the trimmed V and J ends, which lost 5 bases and 2 bases, there was a span of 9 bases. As DNA, the CDR3 is TGTGCCAGCAGTCCGGACAGAAACTATGGCTACACCTTC. The encoded protein is CASSPDRNYGYTF. Drawing the rest from reference TRBV2 and TRBJ1-2, the complete variable domain is EPEVTQTPSHQVTQMGQEVILRCVPISNHLYFYWYRQILGQKVEFLVSFYNNEISEKSEIFDDQFSVERPDGSNFTLKIRSTKLEDSAMYFCASSPDRNYGYTFGSGTRLTVV.

The chain carries TRBV7-9 and TRBJ1-1; TRBD1 agrees at 8 bases. Germline V gene lookup returns CDR1 SEHNR and CDR2 FQNEAQ (reference sequence). The CDR3 runs 17 residues. Trimming at V came to 1 base and at J to 6 bases, leaving 13 bases not matched to a gene. CDR3 nucleotides: TGTGCCAGCAGCTTAGGTGGACAGGGTCGGTTTAACGCTGAAGCTTTCTTT. It encodes CASSLGGQGRFNAEAFF.